The source of this TCR beta chain is a study of PD-1 blockade in classical Hodgkin lymphoma. Study-level points and caveats: Patients who began taking nivolumab under 1 year after ASCT were left out.

Indicated time point: cycle 4 day 1 (C4D1), after around six weeks of nivolumab. All patients experienced relapse after autologous stem cell transplantation, and brentuximab vedotin exposure was variable. Worth noting for this clone: Its antigen is unidentified.

Data came from immunoSEQ multiplex PCR; TCRdb stores just in-frame clones and leaves some out. The sample contains under 80,000 clones, nearly 90% of which appear only once. V was pared by 4 bases and J by 3 bases, with 7 bases of the junction left unmatched. Germline CDR1 SGHRS, CDR2 YFSETQ. The CDR3 consists of 14 residues. The sequencing used peripheral blood mononuclear cells (PBMCs), collected before the fourth cycle of nivolumab. The TCR comes from a human donor with classical Hodgkin lymphoma. The chain couples TRBV5-1 to TRBJ2-7, with 7 bases fitting TRBD1. The CDR3 region is CASSVDRVIYEQYF. The CDR3 coding sequence is TGCGCCAGCAGCGTAGACAGGGTTATCTACGAGCAGTACTTC.